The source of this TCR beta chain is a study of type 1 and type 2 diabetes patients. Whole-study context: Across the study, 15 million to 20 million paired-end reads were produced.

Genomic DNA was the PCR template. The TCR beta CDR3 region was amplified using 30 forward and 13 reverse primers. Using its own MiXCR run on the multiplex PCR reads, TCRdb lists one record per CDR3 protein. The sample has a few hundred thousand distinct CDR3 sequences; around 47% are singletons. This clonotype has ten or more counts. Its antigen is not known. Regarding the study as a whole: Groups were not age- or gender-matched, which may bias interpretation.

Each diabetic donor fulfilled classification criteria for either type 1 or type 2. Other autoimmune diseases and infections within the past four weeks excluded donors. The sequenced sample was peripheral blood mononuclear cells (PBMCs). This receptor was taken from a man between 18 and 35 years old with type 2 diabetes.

The CDR3 sequence is CASSSSEAFF. CDR3 sequence (DNA): TGTGCCAGTAGTAGTTCTGAAGCTTTCTTT. J is TRBJ1-1 and V is TRBV19, with D hard to call. The CDR3 spans 10 residues. Germline CDR1 LNHDA, CDR2 SQIVND (reference sequence). V lost 4 bases to trimming and J lost 6 bases, with 3 bases between them.